A single sample is the source of the 5 T cell receptor beta chains below, sequenced in a study of blood T cell repertoires in COVID-19 (dated by TCRdb to between 2020 and 2021). The library came from the immunoSEQ multiplex PCR assay. TCRdb carries this immuneACCESS record with in-frame sequences only. Its versions omit some clonotypes, under half of them owing to an unresolved V gene in the studies checked, with the rest unexplained. Across this sample there are about 120,000 clones, with more than 75% seen only once. Jointly, the top ten make up almost 30% of the sample. Sequences were obtained from peripheral blood. Receptors originate from a woman aged 70 to 79 with acute or convalescent COVID-19.

The table lists this clone with a few counts. This sequence joins TRBV5-1 and TRBJ2-7; tentative D call: TRBD2 (6 bases). CDR3 length: 14 amino acids. CDR1 is SGHRS, CDR2 YFSETQ, per germline. V was cut by 1 base and J by 4 bases, with 12 bases left in between. The CDR3 loop is CASSLSAGSYEQYF. The CDR3 region has the DNA TGCGCCAGCAGCTTGAGTGCGGGGTCGTACGAGCAGTACTTC.

The chain couples TRBV9 to TRBJ1-3; a weak D match, TRBD1 (5 bases). CDR1 SGDLS and CDR2 YYNGEE come from the germline V gene. V shed 2 bases and J shed 3 bases, with 12 bases lying between them. The CDR3 has 15 residues. Here the CDR3 reads CASSVGGQDGNTIYF. CDR3 nucleotides: TGTGCCAGCAGCGTGGGGGGTCAGGATGGAAACACCATATATTTT.

The rearrangement uses TRBV2 and TRBJ1-1; D ambiguous. The CDR3 is 12 amino acids. Deletions cut 11 bases from V and 8 bases from J, with 18 bases between. The germline CDR1 and CDR2 sequences are SNHLY and FYNNEI. The CDR3 protein is CAEMENTDEAFF. CDR3 nucleotide sequence: TGTGCCGAGATGGAGAACACTGACGAAGCTTTCTTT.

V is TRBV28 and J is TRBJ2-3, with D unclear. The CDR3 is 14 amino acids. V lost 3 bases, J lost 2 bases, and 9 bases lay in between. Germline values: CDR1 MDHEN, CDR2 SYDVKM. For the CDR3, the DNA is TGTGCCAGCAGTTTGTCCCTCTCCACAGATACGCAGTATTTT. Translation: CASSLSLSTDTQYF.

This chain connects TRBV6-5 to TRBJ2-7, with D perhaps matching TRBD1 (5 bases). From germline, CDR1 is MNHEY and CDR2 SVGAGI. Deletions cut 7 bases from V and 3 bases from J, with 7 bases between. CDR3 size: 11 residues. CDR3 sequence: CASTQGYEQYF. The CDR3 DNA reads TGTGCCAGCACTCAGGGCTACGAGCAGTACTTC.